This T cell receptor (beta chain) is from a study of T cell responses to AZD1222 COVID-19 vaccine (dated by TCRdb to the early 2020s). Context from the whole study: A total of 233 trial participants underwent TCR sequencing, of whom some 210 received two doses of AZD1222 and 26 received two doses of the MenACWY control vaccine. Trial participants were enrolled by age into 18-55, 56-69 and 70-plus year subgroups, with roughly 150, 30 and 60 TCR-sequenced participants respectively. On the study overall, not on this receptor specifically: Reportedly, close to half of the unique spike-specific TCRs recognized epitopes lying outside the regions that are mutated in the B.1.351 and B.1.1.7 variants. CD4 TCRs associated with the vaccine covered the entire spike protein, and the dominant responses were in regions 160-218 and 743-854. The 56-69-year group was small, and its depth increase did not reach significance, likely because of low power. A significant rise in spike-specific TCR breadth and depth was observed after two AZD1222 doses relative to day 0 and relative to MenACWY recipients. Participants were mostly white British and included more females than males, and it was suggested by the authors that clonal diversity may have been underestimated. Because no day 14 peak-response samples were available, the repertoires could be characterized only after the peak T cell response. Conclusions about previously exposed vaccinees were limited because only six AZD1222 recipients were SARS-CoV-2 seropositive at baseline.

A single count supports this clone. There is no known antigen for this receptor. Qualities for individual bases were not recorded, and no much larger clone is one base off. For CDR1 and CDR2, the germline V gene (reference sequence) lists LNHNV and YYDKDF. V gives up 0 bases and J gives up 4 bases, and the segment between their germline ends measures 6 bases. The cysteine opens and the phenylalanine closes a CDR3 of 13 amino acids. Just CDR3 DNA is preserved here, 39 bases in frame from base 1. The CDR3 regions of human TCRbeta chains were analyzed by immunosequencing. In the paper's pipeline: TCRs in the repertoires were matched against a reference library of SARS-CoV-2-specific TCRs that had been generated with the MIRA antigen-specificity platform. Breadth was defined as the fraction of unique TCRs that were SARS-CoV-2-associated, and depth was defined as the fraction of total T cells that were SARS-CoV-2-associated. Using the MIRA data, each spike-specific TCR was mapped to the spike region that the TCR reacts to and placed in a CD4 or CD8 class. Log10-transformed breadth and depth values were compared by one-way ANOVA with Sidak's multiple comparisons tests. The table was pulled from immuneACCESS by TCRdb, which kept in-frame rearrangements only. Such tables lose some clones; where checked, under half of the loss comes from unresolved V genes, and the rest has no known cause. V, J and clone size derive from that table, while D and trimming were established from the DNA sequence. The sample table records 120,000 to 150,000 clones; 90% to 95% of these occur just once. The biggest ten clones account for around 1% of the sample.

Explained via the paper, the time point label denotes: baseline before first vaccination. In the paper's terms, the treatment or condition label means: meningococcal conjugate vaccine given as trial control. Samples from vaccinated people were obtained from the UK trials COV001 and COV002, which included a single-blind randomized controlled phase 2/3 trial of AZD1222 (ChAdOx1 nCoV-19) in healthy adults. For TCRbeta chain sequencing, PBMC samples from trial participants were taken at day 0 and at day 28 after the second dose. The source was peripheral blood, collected on day 0 of MenACWY control vaccination. The origin of this receptor is an adult in good health. Rearrangement joined TRBV15 to TRBJ1-1, with the D gene too uncertain to name. The encoded CDR3 is CATSRDSATEAFF. The DNA sequence is TGTGCCACCAGCAGAGATTCGGCCACTGAAGCTTTCTTT. With the portions outside the CDR3 filled from the reference TRBV15 and TRBJ1-1 genes, the complete variable region becomes DAMVIQNPRYQVTQFGKPVTLSCSQTLNHNVMYWYQQKSSQAPKLLFHYYDKDFNNEADTPDNFQSRRPNTSFCFLDIRSPGLGDTAMYLCATSRDSATEAFFGQGTRLTVV.